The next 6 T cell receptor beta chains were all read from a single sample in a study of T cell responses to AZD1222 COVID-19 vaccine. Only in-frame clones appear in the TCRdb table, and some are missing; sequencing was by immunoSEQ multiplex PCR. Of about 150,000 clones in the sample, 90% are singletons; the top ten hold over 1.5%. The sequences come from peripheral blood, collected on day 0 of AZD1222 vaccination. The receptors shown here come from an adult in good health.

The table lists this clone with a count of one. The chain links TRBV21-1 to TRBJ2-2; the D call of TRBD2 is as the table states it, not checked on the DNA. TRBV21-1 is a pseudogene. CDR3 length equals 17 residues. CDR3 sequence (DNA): TGTGCCAGCCTGAGAAGAGGGACTAGCGGAAACACCGGGGAGCTGTTTTTT. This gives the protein CASLRRGTSGNTGELFF.

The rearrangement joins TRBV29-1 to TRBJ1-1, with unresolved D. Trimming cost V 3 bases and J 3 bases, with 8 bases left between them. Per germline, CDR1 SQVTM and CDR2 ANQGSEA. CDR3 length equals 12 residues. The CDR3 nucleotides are TGCAGCGTTGACAGTCATGACACTGAAGCTTTCTTT. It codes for CSVDSHDTEAFF.

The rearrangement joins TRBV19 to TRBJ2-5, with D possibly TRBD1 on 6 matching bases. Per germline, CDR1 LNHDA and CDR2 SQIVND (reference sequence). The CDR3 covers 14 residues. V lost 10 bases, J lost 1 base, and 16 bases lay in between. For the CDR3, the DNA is TGTGCCACCTCCCTGAGGGGGATCCAAGAGACCCAGTACTTC. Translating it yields CATSLRGIQETQYF.

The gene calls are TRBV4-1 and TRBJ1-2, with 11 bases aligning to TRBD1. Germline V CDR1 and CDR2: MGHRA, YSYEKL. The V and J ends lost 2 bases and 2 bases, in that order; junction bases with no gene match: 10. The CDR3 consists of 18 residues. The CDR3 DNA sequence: TGCGCCAGCAGCCAATTTCCATGGACAGGGGGCTTGAACTATGGCTACACCTTC. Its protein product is CASSQFPWTGGLNYGYTF.

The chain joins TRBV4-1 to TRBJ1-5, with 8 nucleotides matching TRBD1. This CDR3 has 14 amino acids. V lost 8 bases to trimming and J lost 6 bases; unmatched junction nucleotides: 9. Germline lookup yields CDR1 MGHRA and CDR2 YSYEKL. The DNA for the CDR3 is TGCGCCAGCCATCCAGGGGGCTCCGGTCAGCCCCAGCATTTT. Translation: CASHPGGSGQPQHF.

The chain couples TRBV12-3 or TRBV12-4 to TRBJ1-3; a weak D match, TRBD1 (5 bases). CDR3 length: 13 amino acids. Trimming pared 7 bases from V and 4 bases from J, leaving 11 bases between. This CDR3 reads CASMVTVGNTIYF. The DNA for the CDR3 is TGTGCCAGCATGGTGACAGTCGGAAACACCATATATTTT.